The source of this T cell receptor beta chain is a study of blood T cell repertoires in COVID-19. Study as a whole: PBMCs, B-cell-depleted T cells, or T cells provided the cDNA or gDNA that made up the material.

Original methodology: Quantification of nucleated cells was approximated via reference gene primer amplification. Libraries were prepared by immunoSEQ multiplex PCR; TCRdb keeps only in-frame clonotypes and omits some of them. V, J and clone size are those of that table, while D and trimming were read from the DNA. Of about 78,000 clones in the sample, less than 95% are singletons; the top ten hold roughly 1%. The sample taken for sequencing was peripheral blood. The receptor was isolated from a woman aged 45-59 years in a cohort sampled during active COVID-19.

Here the CDR3 DNA reads TGTGCCAGCAGCTGGGGGACTCCGAGGAGTGAGCAGTTCTTC. It is translated as CASSWGTPRSEQFF. The chain uses TRBV5-6 and TRBJ2-1, with a possible D match to TRBD2 (6 bases). Germline V gene data show CDR1 as SGHDT and CDR2 as YYEEEE. This CDR3 contains 14 residues. V was cut by 3 bases and J by 9 bases, with 16 bases left in between.